A single sample gave rise to the 3 T cell receptor beta chains below, sequenced in a study of cytomegalovirus exposure and HLA in healthy donors. Amplification used 60 Vbeta primers and 13 Jbeta primers. Method: immunoSEQ multiplex PCR; TCRdb's copy keeps in-frame clones and lacks some. This sample's table reports around 74,000 clones. Material: PBMCs. The receptors derive from a man aged 50-60 years in good health and CMV-seropositive.

V and J are TRBV6-5 and TRBJ2-2, with D maybe TRBD2 (6 bases). The V end was cut by 0 bases, the J end by 5 bases, with 13 bases between. Germline values: CDR1 MNHEY, CDR2 SVGAGI. The CDR3 consists of 16 residues. CDR3 nucleotide sequence: TGTGCCAGCAGTTACTCACTAGCAACCAAGACCGGGGAGCTGTTTTTT. It specifies CASSYSLATKTGELFF.

The rearrangement links TRBV29-1 to TRBJ1-2; unclear D gene. Germline V lookup: CDR1 SQVTM, CDR2 ANQGSEA. This CDR3 is built from 11 residues. Between the trimmed V and J ends, which lost 5 bases and 4 bases, there was a span of 8 bases. CDR3 in amino acids: CSVYSGYGYTF. DNA of the CDR3: TGCAGCGTTTATAGTGGCTATGGCTACACCTTC.

The V call is TRBV5-1, the J call TRBJ2-1; TRBD1 matches 9 bases. The V and J ends lost 3 bases and 6 bases, in that order; junction bases with no gene match: 4. The CDR3 has 14 amino acids. Germline CDR1 is SGHRS and CDR2 is YFSETQ. CDR3 amino acids: CASSSGQGFNEQFF. CDR3 coding DNA: TGCGCCAGCAGCTCGGGACAGGGCTTCAATGAGCAGTTCTTC.